This passage covers 15 T cell receptor beta chains from one sample sequenced in a study of T cell repertoires in cytomegalovirus infection. The antigens these receptors bind are not known. TCRdb ran MiXCR on the reads and lists one entry per CDR3 protein. The table has some 560,000 distinct CDR3 sequences, around 40% seen once. The material sequenced was cultured PBMCs, taken from culture after CMV antigen stimulation. The receptors stem from a human donor in good health (CMV status not recorded). Some clones in this sample may be carry-over from other donors' samples.

Ten or more counts support this clonotype. The V call is TRBV7-8, the J call TRBJ1-1; D is possibly TRBD1 (6 bases). V lost 5 bases to trimming and J lost 3 bases, with 16 bases between them. Germline assignment: CDR1 SGHVS and CDR2 FQNEAQ. This CDR3 contains 15 residues. CDR3 residues: CASSPMQGRYTEAFF. The CDR3 coding sequence is TGTGCCAGCAGCCCCATGCAGGGGAGGTACACTGAAGCTTTCTTT. The full variable domain, with the rest looked up from reference TRBV7-8 and TRBJ1-1, is GAGVSQSPRYKVAKRGQDVALRCDPISGHVSLFWYQQALGQGPEFLTYFQNEAQLDKSGLPSDRFFAERPEGSVSTLKIQRTQQEDSAVYLCASSPMQGRYTEAFFGQGTRLTVV.

V is TRBV2 and J is TRBJ2-7; D is possibly TRBD1 (5 bases). There are 12 residues in the CDR3. Trimming removed 7 bases at V and 9 bases at J, with 16 bases between. Germline CDR1 SNHLY, CDR2 FYNNEI. CDR3 sequence: CASTAGATAQYF. The CDR3 bases are TGTGCCAGCACCGCTGGAGCGACAGCGCAGTACTTC.

The chain carries TRBV7-2 and TRBJ2-1; 8 bases are shared with TRBD1. The ends lost 6 bases at V and 8 bases at J; junction bases unmatched: 3. This CDR3 is built from 12 residues. Germline V gene sequence: CDR1 SGHTA, CDR2 FQGNSA. Written as DNA, the CDR3 is TGTGCCAGCAGATCGGACAGGGATGAGCAGTTCTTC. It specifies CASRSDRDEQFF.

In this sample, this clonotype turned up a few times. V and J are TRBV7-9 and TRBJ1-2; 7 bases are a match to TRBD1. This CDR3 contains 18 residues. Germline CDR1 SEHNR, CDR2 FQNEAQ (reference sequence). Trimming took 0 bases from V and 5 from J; bases not matched to a gene: 15. The CDR3 sequence is CASSLANRLRGGWYGYTF. DNA for the CDR3: TGTGCCAGCAGCTTAGCCAATCGCTTGCGAGGGGGCTGGTATGGCTACACCTTC.

This clonotype came up a few times. V is TRBV12-3 or TRBV12-4 and J is TRBJ2-5; TRBD2 aligns across 8 bases. The CDR3 length is 15 residues. The trim removed 3 bases at V and 2 bases at J, leaving 5 bases unmatched. The CDR3 nucleotides are TGTGCCAGCAGTTTTGCGGGGGGCCGGCAAGAGACCCAGTACTTC. The encoded protein is CASSFAGGRQETQYF.

V is TRBV18 and J is TRBJ2-5; D might be TRBD2 (6 bases). Germline CDR1 reads KGHSH; CDR2 reads LQKENI. V lost 9 bases, J lost 7 bases, and 24 bases lay in between. This CDR3 spans 15 amino acids. The CDR3 DNA follows: TGTGCCAGTCGGCTGGCGAACTCCCCGCGGGGGACCCAGTACTTC. Translated: CASRLANSPRGTQYF.

The J gene is TRBJ1-2, the V gene TRBV7-2; D unclear. The CDR3 contains 14 residues. The germline V gene encodes CDR1 SGHTA and CDR2 FQGNSA. V lost 2 bases to trimming and J lost 2 bases, with 9 bases between them. CDR3 in amino acids: CASSLIRQNYGYTF. The CDR3 DNA is TGTGCCAGCAGCTTAATCCGACAAAACTATGGCTACACCTTC.

The chain combines TRBV28 with TRBJ1-5; D is possibly TRBD1 (5 bases). Looked up from germline, CDR1 is MDHEN and CDR2 is SYDVKM. The CDR3 length is 12 residues. Trimming took 7 bases from V and 9 from J, leaving 13 bases between them. CDR3 loop: CASTLPGRPQHF. In DNA, the CDR3 is TGTGCCAGCACTCTCCCAGGGAGGCCCCAGCATTTT.

This clonotype appeared a few times. V usage is TRBV5-4 and J usage is TRBJ2-4; D not resolved. Germline V CDR1 and CDR2: SGHNT, YYREEE (reference sequence). The CDR3 has 15 residues. The germline V and J ends were trimmed by 3 bases and 1 base, with 11 bases remaining between them. DNA of the CDR3: TGTGCCAGCAGCTCCTATATGTCGGCCAAAAACATTCAGTACTTC. Amino acids: CASSSYMSAKNIQYF.

This chain joins TRBV6-2 or TRBV6-3 and TRBJ2-7; possible D gene TRBD1, 5 bases. V was cut by 4 bases and J by 5 bases, with 12 bases left in between. There are 13 residues in the CDR3. The germline V gene has CDR1 MNHEY and CDR2 SVGEGT. The CDR3 bases are TGTGCCAGCAGTTCTCAGGGTGCGGACGAGCAGTACTTC. Encoded protein: CASSSQGADEQYF.

This chain links TRBV5-5 with TRBJ2-7; D ambiguous. CDR1 is SGHKS, CDR2 YYEKEE, per germline (reference sequence). CDR3 size: 15 residues. Trimming took 1 base from V and 3 from J, leaving 14 bases between them. CDR3 DNA: TGTGCCAGCAGCTTGATAAACAGAACTTACTACGAGCAGTACTTC. It yields the protein CASSLINRTYYEQYF.

This chain connects TRBV19 to TRBJ1-5; TRBD1 aligns across 7 bases. Germline V gene data show CDR1 as LNHDA and CDR2 as SQIVND (reference sequence). The CDR3 is 17 amino acids. After removal of 5 bases from V and 1 base from J, the junction contained 11 bases not matched to a gene. CDR3 amino acids: CASSVTGLRVSNQPQHF. The CDR3 DNA follows: TGTGCCAGTAGTGTGACAGGGTTGAGGGTCAGCAATCAGCCCCAGCATTTT.

This clonotype was observed at least ten times. The chain combines TRBV12-3 or TRBV12-4 with TRBJ1-1; tentative D call: TRBD1 (5 bases). Deletions cut 6 bases from V and 4 bases from J, with 9 bases between. The CDR3 has 12 amino acids. CDR3 residues: CASSFGGTEAFF. The DNA for the CDR3 is TGTGCCAGCAGCTTTGGGGGCACTGAAGCTTTCTTT.

V and J are TRBV4-3 and TRBJ1-2, with no clear D. Germline V CDR1 and CDR2: LGHNA, YSLEER. The CDR3 is 12 amino acids. Trimming shortened V by 0 bases and J by 4 bases, and 3 bases separated the two germline ends. The CDR3 loop reads CASSQDTYGYTF. In nucleotides, the CDR3 is TGCGCCAGCAGCCAAGACACCTATGGCTACACCTTC.

V usage is TRBV2 and J usage is TRBJ1-2; 8 nucleotides align to TRBD1. The CDR3 loop spans 16 amino acids. V lost 8 bases and J lost 4; bases outside the gene matches: 15. Germline lookup yields CDR1 SNHLY and CDR2 FYNNEI. CDR3 sequence: CASDKQGAVGGYGYTF. The CDR3 nucleotides read TGTGCCAGCGATAAGCAGGGGGCGGTTGGCGGCTATGGCTACACCTTC.